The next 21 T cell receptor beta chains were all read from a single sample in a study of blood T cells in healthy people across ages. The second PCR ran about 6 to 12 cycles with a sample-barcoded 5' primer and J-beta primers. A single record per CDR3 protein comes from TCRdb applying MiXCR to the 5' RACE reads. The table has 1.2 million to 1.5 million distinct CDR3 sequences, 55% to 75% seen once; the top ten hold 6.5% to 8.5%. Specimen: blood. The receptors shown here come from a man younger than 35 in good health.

This CDR3 reads CSVSPWTGRLPSSYNEQFF. CDR3 in DNA: TGCAGCGTTTCCCCATGGACAGGTCGACTCCCAAGCTCCTACAATGAGCAGTTCTTC. The rearrangement uses TRBV29-1 and TRBJ2-1; 7 bases are shared with TRBD1. The V segment lost 5 bases and the J segment 0 bases; nucleotides outside the gene matches: 19. CDR3 length: 19 residues. Germline V gene sequence: CDR1 SQVTM, CDR2 ANQGSEA.

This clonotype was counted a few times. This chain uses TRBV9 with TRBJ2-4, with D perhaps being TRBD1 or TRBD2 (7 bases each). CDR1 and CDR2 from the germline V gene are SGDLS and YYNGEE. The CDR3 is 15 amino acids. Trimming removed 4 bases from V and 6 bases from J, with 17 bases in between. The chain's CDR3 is CASSPQGGYGNIQYF. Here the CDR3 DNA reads TGTGCCAGCAGCCCGCAGGGGGGGTATGGAAACATTCAGTACTTC.

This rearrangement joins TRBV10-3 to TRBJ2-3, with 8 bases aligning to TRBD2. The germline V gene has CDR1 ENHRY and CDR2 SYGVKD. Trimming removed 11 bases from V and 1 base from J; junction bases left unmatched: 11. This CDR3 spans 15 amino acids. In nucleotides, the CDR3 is TGTGCCCTCCGTCGGGGGGGGGCCGGCACAGATACGCAGTATTTT. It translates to CALRRGGAGTDTQYF.

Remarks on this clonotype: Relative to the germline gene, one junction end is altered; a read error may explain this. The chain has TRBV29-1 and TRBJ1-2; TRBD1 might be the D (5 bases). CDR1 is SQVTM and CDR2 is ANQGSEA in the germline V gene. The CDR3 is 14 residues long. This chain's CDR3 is CGVLWGAPGYGYTF. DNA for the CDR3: TGCGGCGTCCTTTGGGGCGCGCCGGGGTATGGCTACACCTTC.

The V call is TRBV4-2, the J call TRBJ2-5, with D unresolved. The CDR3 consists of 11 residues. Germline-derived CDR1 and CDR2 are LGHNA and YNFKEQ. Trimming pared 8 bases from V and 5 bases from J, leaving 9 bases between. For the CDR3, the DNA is TGTGCCAGCCGATTTCAGGAGACCCAGTACTTC. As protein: CASRFQETQYF.

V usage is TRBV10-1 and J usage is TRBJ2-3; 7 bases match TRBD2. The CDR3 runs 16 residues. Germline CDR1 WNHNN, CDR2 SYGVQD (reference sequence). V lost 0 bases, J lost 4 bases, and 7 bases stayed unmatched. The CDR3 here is CASSESGGSTADTQYF. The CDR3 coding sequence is TGCGCCAGCAGTGAGTCGGGCGGGAGTACCGCAGATACGCAGTATTTT.

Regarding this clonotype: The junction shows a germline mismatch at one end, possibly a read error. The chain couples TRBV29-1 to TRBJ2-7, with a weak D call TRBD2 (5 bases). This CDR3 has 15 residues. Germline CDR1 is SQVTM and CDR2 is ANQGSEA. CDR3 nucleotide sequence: TGCAGCGTTGAAGAACTTGGGCGGAGGTCCTACGTGCAGTACTTC. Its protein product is CSVEELGRRSYVQYF.

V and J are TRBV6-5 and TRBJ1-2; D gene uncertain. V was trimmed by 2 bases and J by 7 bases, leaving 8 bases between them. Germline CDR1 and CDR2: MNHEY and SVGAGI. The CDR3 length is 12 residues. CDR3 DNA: TGTGCCAGCAGTTACGGGAATGCTGGCTACACCTTC. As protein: CASSYGNAGYTF.

This CDR3 is CASSLTPNGVNEQFF. DNA for the CDR3: TGTGCCAGCAGCTTAACCCCTAACGGGGTGAATGAGCAGTTCTTC. This rearrangement joins TRBV7-8 to TRBJ2-1; possibly TRBD2 for D (5 bases). The germline V gene encodes CDR1 SGHVS and CDR2 FQNEAQ. This CDR3 contains 15 residues. V was shortened by 2 bases and J by 7 bases, with 15 bases between the two germline ends.

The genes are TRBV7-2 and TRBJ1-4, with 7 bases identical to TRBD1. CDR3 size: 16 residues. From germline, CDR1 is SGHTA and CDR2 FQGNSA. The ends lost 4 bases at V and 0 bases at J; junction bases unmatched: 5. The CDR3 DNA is TGTGCCAGCAGCTCTGAGGGGGCAGCAACTAATGAAAAACTGTTTTTT. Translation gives CASSSEGAATNEKLFF.

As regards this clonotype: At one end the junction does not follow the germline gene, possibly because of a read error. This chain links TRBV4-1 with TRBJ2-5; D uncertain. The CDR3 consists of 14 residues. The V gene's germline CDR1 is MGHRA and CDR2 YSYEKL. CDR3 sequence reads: CASSQVPVEETLYF. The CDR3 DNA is TGCGCCAGCAGCCAAGTACCAGTCGAAGAGACCCTGTACTTC.

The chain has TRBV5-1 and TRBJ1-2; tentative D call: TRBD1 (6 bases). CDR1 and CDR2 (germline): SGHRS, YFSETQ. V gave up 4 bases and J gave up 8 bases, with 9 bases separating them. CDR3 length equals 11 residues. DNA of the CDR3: TGCGCCAGCAGCCCGGGACAAGGCTACACCTTC. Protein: CASSPGQGYTF.

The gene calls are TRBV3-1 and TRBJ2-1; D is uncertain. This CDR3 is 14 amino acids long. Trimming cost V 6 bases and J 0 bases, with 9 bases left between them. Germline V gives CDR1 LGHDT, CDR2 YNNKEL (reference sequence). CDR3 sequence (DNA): TGTGCCAGCAGTCGGCGTGGCTCCTACAATGAGCAGTTCTTC. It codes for CASSRRGSYNEQFF.

CDR3 residues: CASSRSTGSLYEQYF. As DNA, the CDR3 is TGTGCCAGCAGCAGGTCGACAGGGTCTTTATACGAGCAGTACTTC. The chain joins TRBV7-9 to TRBJ2-7; 7 nucleotides line up with TRBD1. V gave up 5 bases and J gave up 4 bases; unmatched junction bases: 11. There are 15 residues in the CDR3. Germline loops: CDR1 SEHNR, CDR2 FQNEAQ (reference sequence).

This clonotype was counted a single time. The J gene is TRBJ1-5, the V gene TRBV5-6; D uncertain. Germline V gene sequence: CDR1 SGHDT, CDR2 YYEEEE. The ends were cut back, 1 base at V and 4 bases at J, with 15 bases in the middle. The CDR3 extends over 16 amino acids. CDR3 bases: TGTGCCAGCAGCTTGAGGAGACAATCTTGGAATCAGCCCCAGCATTTT. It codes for CASSLRRQSWNQPQHF.

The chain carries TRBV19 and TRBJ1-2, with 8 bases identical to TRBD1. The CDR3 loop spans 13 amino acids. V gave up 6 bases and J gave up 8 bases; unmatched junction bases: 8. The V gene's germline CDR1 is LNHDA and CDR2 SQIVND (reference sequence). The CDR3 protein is CASRPDREFGYTF. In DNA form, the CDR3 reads TGTGCCAGTAGACCGGACAGGGAATTCGGCTACACCTTC.

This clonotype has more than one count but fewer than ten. As DNA, the CDR3 is TGTGCCAGCAGCGCTGACCAGGAACCCTTTGAAGCTTTCTTT. This sequence encodes CASSADQEPFEAFF. The rearrangement uses TRBV9 and TRBJ1-1; D is unresolved. The CDR3 sequence is 14 residues long. Trimming left V 3 bases short and J 7 bases short, with 16 bases between. The germline V gene encodes CDR1 SGDLS and CDR2 YYNGEE.

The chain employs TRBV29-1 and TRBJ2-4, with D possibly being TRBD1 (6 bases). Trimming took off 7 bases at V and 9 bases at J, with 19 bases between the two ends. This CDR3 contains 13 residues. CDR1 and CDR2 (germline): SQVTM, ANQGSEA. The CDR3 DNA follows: TGCAGCGCCGAATACACAGGGATGGGCATTCAGTACTTC. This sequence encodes CSAEYTGMGIQYF.

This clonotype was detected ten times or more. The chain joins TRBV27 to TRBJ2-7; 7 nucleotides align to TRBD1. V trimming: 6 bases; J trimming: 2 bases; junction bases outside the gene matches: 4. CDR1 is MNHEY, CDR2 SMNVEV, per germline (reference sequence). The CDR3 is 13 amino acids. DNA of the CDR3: TGTGCCAGCAGCTTCGACAGGGCCTACGAGCAGTACTTC. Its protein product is CASSFDRAYEQYF.

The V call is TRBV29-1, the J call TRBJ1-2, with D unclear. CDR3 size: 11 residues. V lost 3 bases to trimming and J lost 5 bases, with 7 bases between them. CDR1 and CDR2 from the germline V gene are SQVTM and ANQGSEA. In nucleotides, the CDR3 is TGCAGCGTTGACAGTGATTATGGCTACACCTTC. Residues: CSVDSDYGYTF.

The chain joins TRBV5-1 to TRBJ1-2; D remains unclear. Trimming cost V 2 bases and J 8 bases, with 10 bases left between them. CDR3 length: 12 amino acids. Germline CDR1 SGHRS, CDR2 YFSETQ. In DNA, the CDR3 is TGCGCCAGCAGCTTAAGTCGACTGGGCTACACCTTC. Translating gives CASSLSRLGYTF.